One and the same sample provided the 5 T cell receptor beta chains below, sequenced in a study of cytomegalovirus exposure and HLA in healthy donors. PCR amplification relied on 60 Vbeta primers (plus 13 Jbeta primers). Data came from immunoSEQ multiplex PCR; TCRdb stores just in-frame clones and leaves some out. The sample comprises about 140,000 clones, 65% to 85% of which are singletons, and 6% to 8.5% rests with the top ten. Sequenced input: PBMCs. The source is a man aged 25 to 40 in good health and CMV-seronegative.

This clone was observed a single time. The genes are TRBV28 and TRBJ2-3, with D uncertain. The CDR3 has 12 residues. The V end was cut by 3 bases, the J end by 2 bases, with 3 bases between. Per the germline V gene, CDR1 is MDHEN and CDR2 is SYDVKM. This CDR3 is CASSFSTDTQYF. The CDR3 DNA reads as TGTGCCAGCAGTTTCTCCACAGATACGCAGTATTTT.

The chain links TRBV7-9 to TRBJ2-2; 9 bases line up with TRBD2. V shed 5 bases and J 5 bases; nucleotides not matched to a gene: 3. The germline V gene has CDR1 SEHNR and CDR2 FQNEAQ (reference sequence). This CDR3 comprises 14 residues. The CDR3: CASSRAGGTGELFF. The DNA of the CDR3 is TGTGCCAGCAGCCGAGCGGGAGGTACCGGGGAGCTGTTTTTT. Supplemented by reference TRBV7-9 and TRBJ2-2, the full variable domain reads DTGVSQNPRHKITKRGQNVTFRCDPISEHNRLYWYRQTLGQGPEFLTYFQNEAQLEKSRLLSDRFSAERPKGSFSTLEIQRTEQGDSAMYLCASSRAGGTGELFFGEGSRLTVL.

The chain employs TRBV6-1 and TRBJ2-5; 8 bases map to TRBD1. Unmatched junction bases numbered 9, after V lost 6 bases and J lost 6 bases. Germline CDR1 and CDR2: MNHNS and SASEGT. This CDR3 region has 14 residues. This CDR3 reads CASRDRAWEKTQYF. CDR3 nucleotide sequence: TGTGCCAGCAGGGACAGGGCTTGGGAGAAGACCCAGTACTTC.

The chain joins TRBV28 to TRBJ2-7, with TRBD1 matching over 8 bases. V trimming: 5 bases; J trimming: 0 bases; junction bases outside the gene matches: 6. The V gene's germline CDR1 is MDHEN and CDR2 SYDVKM. CDR3 length: 15 amino acids. The CDR3 bases are TGTGCCAGCAGTCCCGGACAGGGCCTCTCCTACGAGCAGTACTTC. It is translated as CASSPGQGLSYEQYF.

This clone appeared a few times. CDR3 bases: TGTGCCAGCTCACCCACCGGACAGGGTGAAAACGGCTACACCTTC. Residues: CASSPTGQGENGYTF. The V call is TRBV18, the J call TRBJ1-2; 8 nucleotides agree with TRBD1. V was clipped by 3 bases and J by 8 bases; unmatched bases: 11. The CDR3 length is 15 residues. CDR1 and CDR2 from the germline V gene are KGHSH and LQKENI.